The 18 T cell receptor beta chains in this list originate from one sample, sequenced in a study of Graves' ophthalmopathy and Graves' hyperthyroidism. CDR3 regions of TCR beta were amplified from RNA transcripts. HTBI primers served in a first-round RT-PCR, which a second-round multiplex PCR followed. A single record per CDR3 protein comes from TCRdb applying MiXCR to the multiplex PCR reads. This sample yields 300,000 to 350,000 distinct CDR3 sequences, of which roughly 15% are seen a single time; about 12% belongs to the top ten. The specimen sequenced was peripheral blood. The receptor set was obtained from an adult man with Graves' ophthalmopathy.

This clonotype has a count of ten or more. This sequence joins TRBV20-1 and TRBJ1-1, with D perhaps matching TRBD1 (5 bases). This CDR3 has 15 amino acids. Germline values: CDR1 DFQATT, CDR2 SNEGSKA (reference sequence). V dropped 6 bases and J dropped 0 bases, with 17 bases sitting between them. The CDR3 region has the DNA TGCAGTGCCCGGAGGGGCAGCCTAATGAACACTGAAGCTTTCTTT. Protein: CSARRGSLMNTEAFF.

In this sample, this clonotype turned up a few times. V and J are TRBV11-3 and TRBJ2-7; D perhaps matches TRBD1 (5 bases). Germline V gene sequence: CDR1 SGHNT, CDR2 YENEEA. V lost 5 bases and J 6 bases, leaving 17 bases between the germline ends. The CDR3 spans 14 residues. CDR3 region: CASSPTASIGEQYF. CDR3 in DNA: TGTGCCAGCAGCCCGACAGCTTCCATTGGCGAGCAGTACTTC.

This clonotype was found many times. The CDR3 coding sequence is TGTGCCAGCAGCCTGCCGGGACAGGGGAGATACGAGCAGTACTTC. Amino acids: CASSLPGQGRYEQYF. The gene calls are TRBV7-9 and TRBJ2-7; TRBD1 agrees at 10 bases. J was trimmed by 4 bases and V by 5 bases; bases with no gene match: 8. This CDR3 region has 15 residues. The germline V gene has CDR1 SEHNR and CDR2 FQNEAQ (reference sequence). Using reference TRBV7-9 and TRBJ2-7 for the parts outside the CDR3, the full variable domain is DTGVSQNPRHKITKRGQNVTFRCDPISEHNRLYWYRQTLGQGPEFLTYFQNEAQLEKSRLLSDRFSAERPKGSFSTLEIQRTEQGDSAMYLCASSLPGQGRYEQYFGPGTRLTVT.

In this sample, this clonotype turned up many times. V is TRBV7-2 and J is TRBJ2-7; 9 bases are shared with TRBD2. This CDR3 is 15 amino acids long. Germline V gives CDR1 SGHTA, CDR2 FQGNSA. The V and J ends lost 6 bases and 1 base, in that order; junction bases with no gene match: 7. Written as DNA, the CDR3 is TGTGCCAGCAGATATACTAGCGGGTCATCCTACGAGCAGTACTTC. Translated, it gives CASRYTSGSSYEQYF.

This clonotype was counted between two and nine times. CDR3 bases: TGTGCCAGCAGTTACCGGGACAGGGAACGCAACGAGCAGTACTTC. Its protein product is CASSYRDRERNEQYF. The chain has TRBV6-2 or TRBV6-3 and TRBJ2-7; 9 nucleotides align to TRBD1. V trimming: 2 bases; J trimming: 5 bases; junction bases outside the gene matches: 7. Germline V gives CDR1 MNHEY, CDR2 SVGEGT. This CDR3 is 15 amino acids long.

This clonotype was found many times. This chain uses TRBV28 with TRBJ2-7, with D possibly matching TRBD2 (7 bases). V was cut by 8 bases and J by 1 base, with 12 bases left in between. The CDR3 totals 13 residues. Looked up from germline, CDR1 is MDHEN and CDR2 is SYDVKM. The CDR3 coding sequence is TGTGCCAGCCGGGGGGCGGGATCCTACGAGCAGTACTTC. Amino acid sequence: CASRGAGSYEQYF.

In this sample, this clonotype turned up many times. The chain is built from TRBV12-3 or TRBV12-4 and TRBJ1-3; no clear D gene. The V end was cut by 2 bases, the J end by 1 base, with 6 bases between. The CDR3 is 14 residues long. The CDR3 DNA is TGTGCCAGCAGTTTAACGAAATCTGGAAACACCATATATTTT. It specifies CASSLTKSGNTIYF.

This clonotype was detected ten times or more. The CDR3 DNA is TGTGCCAGCAAAGCTACTAGCGGGGGGGCAGAAGAGCAGTACTTC. Encoded protein: CASKATSGGAEEQYF. The chain uses TRBV2 and TRBJ2-7, with TRBD2 identical over 13 bases. CDR3 length equals 15 residues. From germline, CDR1 is SNHLY and CDR2 FYNNEI. V lost 7 bases to trimming and J lost 7 bases; unmatched junction nucleotides: 10.

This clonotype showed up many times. Written as DNA, the CDR3 is TGTGCCAGCAGCTTCGGGCTAGCGGGGGGCGAGCAGTACTTC. This sequence encodes CASSFGLAGGEQYF. The chain joins TRBV9 to TRBJ2-7; 11 bases line up with TRBD2. CDR3 length: 14 amino acids. V was pared by 4 bases and J by 6 bases, with 6 bases of the junction left unmatched. CDR1 and CDR2 (germline): SGDLS, YYNGEE.

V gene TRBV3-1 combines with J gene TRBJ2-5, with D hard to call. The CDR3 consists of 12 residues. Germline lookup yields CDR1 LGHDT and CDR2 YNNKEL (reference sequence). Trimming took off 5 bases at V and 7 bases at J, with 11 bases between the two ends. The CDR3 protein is CASSSRTGTQYF. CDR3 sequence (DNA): TGTGCCAGCAGCTCACGAACGGGGACCCAGTACTTC.

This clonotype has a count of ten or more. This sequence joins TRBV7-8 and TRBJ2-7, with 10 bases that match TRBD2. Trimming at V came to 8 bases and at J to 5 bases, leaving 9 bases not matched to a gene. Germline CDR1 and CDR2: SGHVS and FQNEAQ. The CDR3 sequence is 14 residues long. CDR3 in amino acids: CASGLLAGHHEQYF. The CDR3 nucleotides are TGTGCCAGCGGTCTACTAGCGGGACACCACGAGCAGTACTTC.

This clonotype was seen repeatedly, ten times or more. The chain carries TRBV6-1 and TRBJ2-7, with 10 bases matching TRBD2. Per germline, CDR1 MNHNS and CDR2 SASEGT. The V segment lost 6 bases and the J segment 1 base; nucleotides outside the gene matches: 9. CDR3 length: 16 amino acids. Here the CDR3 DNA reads TGTGCCAGCAGAGAGGTAGCGGGAGGTAATTCCTACGAGCAGTACTTC. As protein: CASREVAGGNSYEQYF.

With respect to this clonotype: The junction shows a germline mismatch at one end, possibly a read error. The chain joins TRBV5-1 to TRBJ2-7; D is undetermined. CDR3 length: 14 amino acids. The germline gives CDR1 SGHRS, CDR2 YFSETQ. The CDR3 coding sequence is TGCGCCAGCAGCTACCCGGACGGACCCTACGAGCAGTCCTTC. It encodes CASSYPDGPYEQSF.

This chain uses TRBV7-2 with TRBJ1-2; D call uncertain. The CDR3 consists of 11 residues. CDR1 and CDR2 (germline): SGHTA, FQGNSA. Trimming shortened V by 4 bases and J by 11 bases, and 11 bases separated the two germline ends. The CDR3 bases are TGTGCCAGCAGCTCGCCGCCGGGGTACACCTTC. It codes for CASSSPPGYTF.

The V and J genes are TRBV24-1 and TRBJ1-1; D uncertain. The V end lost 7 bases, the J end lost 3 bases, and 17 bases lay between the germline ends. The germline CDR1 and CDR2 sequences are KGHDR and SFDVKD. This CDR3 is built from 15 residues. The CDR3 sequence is CATRRGDLGDTEAFF. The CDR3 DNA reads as TGTGCCACCAGACGGGGTGACCTCGGGGACACTGAAGCTTTCTTT.

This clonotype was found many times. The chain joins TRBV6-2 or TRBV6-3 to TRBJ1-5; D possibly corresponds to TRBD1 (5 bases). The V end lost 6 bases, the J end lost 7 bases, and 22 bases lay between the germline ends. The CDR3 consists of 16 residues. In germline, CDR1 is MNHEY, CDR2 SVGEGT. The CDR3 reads CASRASRGQGIQPQHF. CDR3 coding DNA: TGTGCCAGCAGGGCATCCCGCGGTCAGGGTATCCAGCCCCAGCATTTT.

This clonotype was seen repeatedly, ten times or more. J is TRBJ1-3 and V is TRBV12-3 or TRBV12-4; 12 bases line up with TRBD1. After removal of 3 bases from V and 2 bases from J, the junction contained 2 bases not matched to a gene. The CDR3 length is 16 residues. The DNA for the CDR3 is TGTGCCAGCAGTTTGGGACAGGGGGCGGCTGGAAACACCATATATTTT. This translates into CASSLGQGAAGNTIYF.

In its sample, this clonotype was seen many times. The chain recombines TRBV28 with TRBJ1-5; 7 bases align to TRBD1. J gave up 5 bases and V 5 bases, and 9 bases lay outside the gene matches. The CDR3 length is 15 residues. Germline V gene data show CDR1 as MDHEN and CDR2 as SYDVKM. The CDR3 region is CASSLGQREDQPQHF. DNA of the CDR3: TGTGCCAGCAGTCTGGGACAGCGCGAAGATCAGCCCCAGCATTTT.